The 31 T cell receptor beta chains below were found in one sample sequenced in a study of cytotoxic CD8 clonotypes in ibrutinib-treated CLL. Libraries were prepared by immunoSEQ multiplex PCR; TCRdb keeps only in-frame clonotypes and omits some of them. The sample includes 130,000 to 150,000 clones, around three quarters of them seen just once. Sample: PBMCs, taken after 12 months of ibrutinib treatment. The receptor set was obtained from a human donor with chronic lymphocytic leukemia.

The chain links TRBV7-2 to TRBJ1-5; TRBD1 is a possible D gene (6 bases). V was pared by 0 bases and J by 1 base, with 13 bases between. The CDR3 contains 17 residues. Germline assignment: CDR1 SGHTA and CDR2 FQGNSA. The CDR3 spells CASSLANRVGSNQPQHF. The DNA for the CDR3 is TGTGCCAGCAGCTTAGCGAACAGGGTGGGCAGCAATCAGCCCCAGCATTTT.

The rearrangement uses TRBV30 and TRBJ2-3; TRBD1 might be the D (6 bases). V was clipped by 2 bases and J by 1 base, with 10 bases between them. CDR3 length equals 14 residues. The germline gives CDR1 GTSNPN, CDR2 SVGIG (reference sequence). The CDR3 DNA follows: TGTGCCTGGAGTCCGGGACAAGGCACAGATACGCAGTATTTT. Translation gives CAWSPGQGTDTQYF.

V and J are TRBV11-2 and TRBJ1-4, with D unclear. Trimming left V 3 bases short and J 5 bases short, with 7 bases between. The CDR3 runs to 13 residues. From germline, CDR1 is SGHAT and CDR2 FQNNGV. The CDR3 DNA is TGTGCCAGCAGCTTTCAACCGAATGAAAAACTGTTTTTT. Amino acid sequence: CASSFQPNEKLFF.

This chain joins TRBV25-1 and TRBJ2-1; possible D gene TRBD2, 5 bases. CDR1 is MGHDK and CDR2 is SYGVNS in the germline V gene. V was pared by 2 bases and J by 5 bases, with 16 bases between. The CDR3 has 16 residues. CDR3 DNA: TGTGCCAGCAGTGAAAGGCGGGCAGGAAGCAACAATGAGCAGTTCTTC. Translated, it gives CASSERRAGSNNEQFF.

The chain recombines TRBV19 with TRBJ2-3; TRBD1 is a possible D gene (6 bases). CDR3 size: 14 residues. Germline CDR1 LNHDA, CDR2 SQIVND (reference sequence). The germline V and J ends were trimmed by 6 bases and 2 bases, with 12 bases remaining between them. As DNA, the CDR3 is TGTGCCAGTAGGCGGAAGGGGGTCACAGATACGCAGTATTTT. It translates to CASRRKGVTDTQYF.

This clone has just a few counts. The CDR3 sequence: CAISGQARDQPQHF. For the CDR3, the DNA is TGTGCCATCAGTGGACAGGCTAGGGATCAGCCCCAGCATTTT. The chain joins TRBV10-3 to TRBJ1-5; D is perhaps TRBD1 (6 bases). This CDR3 has 14 residues. Trimming took off 4 bases at V and 5 bases at J, with 12 bases between the two ends. Per germline, CDR1 ENHRY and CDR2 SYGVKD.

The chain uses TRBV9 and TRBJ2-1; 7 bases are shared with TRBD2. CDR1 is SGDLS and CDR2 is YYNGEE in the germline V gene. The CDR3 is 13 residues long. V trimming: 7 bases; J trimming: 2 bases; junction bases outside the gene matches: 3. The CDR3 DNA follows: TGTGCCAGCGGCGGGAGCGCCTACAATGAGCAGTTCTTC. Its translation: CASGGSAYNEQFF. Looking up the rest from reference TRBV9 and TRBJ2-1 gives the full variable domain: DSGVTQTPKHLITATGQRVTLRCSPRSGDLSVYWYQQSLDQGLQFLIQYYNGEERAKGNILERFSAQQFPDLHSELNLSSLELGDSALYFCASGGSAYNEQFFGPGTRLTVL.

This clone was picked up one time. The chain employs TRBV7-2 and TRBJ2-7; 7 bases map to TRBD2. Germline values: CDR1 SGHTA, CDR2 FQGNSA. There are 15 residues in the CDR3. V dropped 3 bases and J dropped 6; count of bases not matched to a gene: 11. Here the CDR3 DNA reads TGTGCCAGCAGCTTCGGAAGGGGACTACCCCTCGAGCAGTACTTC. Amino acids: CASSFGRGLPLEQYF.

The rearrangement links TRBV6-4 to TRBJ2-7, with 8 bases matching TRBD1. Trimming at V came to 3 bases and at J to 5 bases, leaving 6 bases not matched to a gene. This CDR3 spans 14 amino acids. Germline CDR1 MRHNA, CDR2 SNTAGT. CDR3 sequence reads: CASSEDRVHHEQYF. The CDR3, as DNA: TGTGCCAGCAGTGAGGACAGGGTCCACCACGAGCAGTACTTC.

The chain uses TRBV18 and TRBJ2-7; D perhaps matches TRBD2 (6 bases). The CDR3 is made up of 13 amino acids. Trimming took 6 bases from V and 6 from J, leaving 15 bases between them. Germline CDR1 is KGHSH and CDR2 is LQKENI. The CDR3 region is CASSRDFVIEQYF. CDR3 sequence (DNA): TGTGCCAGCTCGCGGGACTTTGTGATCGAGCAGTACTTC.

The rearrangement links TRBV20-1 to TRBJ2-3; no reliable D call. V lost 4 bases and J lost 10, with 9 bases in between. This CDR3 is built from 10 residues. CDR1 DFQATT and CDR2 SNEGSKA come from the germline V gene (reference sequence). This CDR3 is CSAMFGAQYF. The CDR3 coding sequence is TGCAGTGCTATGTTTGGTGCGCAGTATTTT.

This chain connects TRBV27 to TRBJ1-1; 9 bases are a match to TRBD1. This CDR3 is 14 amino acids long. V shed 1 base, J shed 3 bases, and the junction held 0 bases outside the gene matches. Germline assignment: CDR1 MNHEY and CDR2 SMNVEV (reference sequence). CDR3 protein: CASSLYRGHTEAFF. The DNA of the CDR3 is TGTGCCAGCAGTTTATACAGGGGGCACACTGAAGCTTTCTTT.

The chain links TRBV11-2 to TRBJ1-1; D ambiguous. V was pared by 5 bases and J by 1 base, with 14 bases between. CDR3 length: 15 residues. CDR1 is SGHAT and CDR2 is FQNNGV in the germline V gene. For the CDR3, the DNA is TGTGCCAGCAGCCCGAGGACTGTCAAGAACACTGAAGCTTTCTTT. It is translated as CASSPRTVKNTEAFF.

The chain recombines TRBV6-5 with TRBJ2-3; TRBD2 is a possible D gene (6 bases). Trimming pared 2 bases from V and 2 bases from J, leaving 11 bases between. CDR3 length equals 15 residues. Germline V gives CDR1 MNHEY, CDR2 SVGAGI. The CDR3 loop reads CASSYAGFSTDTQYF. As DNA, the CDR3 is TGTGCCAGCAGTTACGCGGGATTTTCCACAGATACGCAGTATTTT.

This chain connects TRBV4-3 to TRBJ2-7; D is unclear. Germline V CDR1 and CDR2: LGHNA, YSLEER. The germline V and J ends were trimmed by 0 bases and 0 bases, with 6 bases remaining between them. The CDR3 loop spans 14 amino acids. DNA for the CDR3: TGCGCCAGCAGCCAAGATTGGGCCTCCTACGAGCAGTACTTC. Its translation is CASSQDWASYEQYF.

V is TRBV27 and J is TRBJ2-5; 10 bases are a match to TRBD2. Losses at the gene ends were 2 bases for V and 5 bases for J; bases not matched to a gene: 5. The CDR3 has 15 residues. Germline V gene sequence: CDR1 MNHEY, CDR2 SMNVEV (reference sequence). CDR3 DNA: TGTGCCAGCAGTTTAATGCCTAGCGGGAGTGAGACCCAGTACTTC. Protein: CASSLMPSGSETQYF.

V and J are TRBV7-2 and TRBJ2-1, with D tentatively TRBD2 (6 bases). V gave up 8 bases and J gave up 0 bases, with 17 bases separating them. Germline lookup yields CDR1 SGHTA and CDR2 FQGNSA. This CDR3 comprises 16 residues. CDR3 sequence: CASGTLAVSSYNEQFF. The CDR3 nucleotides are TGTGCCAGCGGCACTTTAGCGGTAAGCTCCTACAATGAGCAGTTCTTC.

CDR3 amino acids: CASTLDADSYEQYF. The CDR3 DNA sequence: TGCGCCAGCACCCTTGACGCGGACTCCTACGAGCAGTACTTC. The chain employs TRBV5-1 and TRBJ2-7; D gene unclear. This CDR3 spans 14 amino acids. Germline CDR1 and CDR2: SGHRS and YFSETQ. V gave up 6 bases and J gave up 0 bases, with 13 bases separating them.

The V gene is TRBV27, the J gene TRBJ2-1; a weak D match, TRBD2 (5 bases). The CDR3 is 14 residues long. The germline V and J ends were trimmed by 6 bases and 1 base, with 10 bases remaining between them. Looked up from germline, CDR1 is MNHEY and CDR2 is SMNVEV (reference sequence). CDR3 in DNA: TGTGCCAGCAGAAAACTAGGGTCCTACAATGAGCAGTTCTTC. Amino acid sequence: CASRKLGSYNEQFF.

The V and J genes are TRBV7-9 and TRBJ1-4; the D is unclear. The CDR3 is made up of 16 amino acids. Germline V gene lookup returns CDR1 SEHNR and CDR2 FQNEAQ (reference sequence). V lost 1 base and J 8 bases, leaving 17 bases between the germline ends. As DNA, the CDR3 is TGTGCCAGCAGCTTAGGACGGGCAGGTCAGGAGGAAAAACTGTTTTTT. This encodes CASSLGRAGQEEKLFF.

The J gene is TRBJ1-2, the V gene TRBV5-4; no reliable D call. Trimming took 0 bases from V and 6 from J, leaving 12 bases between them. Germline V gene data show CDR1 as SGHNT and CDR2 as YYREEE (reference sequence). The CDR3 consists of 14 residues. The CDR3 bases are TGTGCCAGCAGCTTGGCCTTCGGGGATAATGGCTACACCTTC. This translates into CASSLAFGDNGYTF.

The chain recombines TRBV2 with TRBJ2-5; TRBD2 is a possible D gene (6 bases). Looked up from germline, CDR1 is SNHLY and CDR2 is FYNNEI. The length of the CDR3 is 13 residues. V was pared by 5 bases and J by 5 bases, with 12 bases between. Here the CDR3 reads CASSSRDLETQYF. Written as DNA, the CDR3 is TGTGCCAGCAGTAGCAGGGACTTGGAGACCCAGTACTTC.

The V gene is TRBV5-6, the J gene TRBJ2-1; D remains ambiguous. The CDR3 has 14 amino acids. V dropped 4 bases and J dropped 5 bases, with 13 bases sitting between them. The germline CDR1 and CDR2 sequences are SGHDT and YYEEEE. CDR3 sequence: CASSRKVWDNEQFF. For the CDR3, the DNA is TGTGCCAGCAGCCGTAAGGTCTGGGACAATGAGCAGTTCTTC.

The CDR3 sequence: CASSPPGQGSTGELFF. The CDR3, as DNA: TGCGCCAGCAGCCCTCCGGGACAGGGGAGCACCGGGGAGCTGTTTTTT. This chain joins TRBV5-1 and TRBJ2-2, with 10 nucleotides matching TRBD1. After removal of 4 bases from V and 4 bases from J, the junction contained 7 bases not matched to a gene. Per germline, CDR1 SGHRS and CDR2 YFSETQ. The CDR3 length is 16 residues.

The V and J genes are TRBV4-2 and TRBJ2-7, with D perhaps matching TRBD1 (6 bases). The CDR3 extends over 16 amino acids. Trimming took 0 bases from V and 5 from J, leaving 17 bases between them. Germline CDR1 is LGHNA and CDR2 is YNFKEQ. This chain's CDR3 is CASSQDLLGASHEQYF. CDR3 nucleotides: TGTGCCAGCAGCCAAGATCTTCTGGGGGCTAGTCACGAGCAGTACTTC.

The V call is TRBV6-6, the J call TRBJ1-1; D remains unclear. Germline lookup yields CDR1 MNHNY and CDR2 SVGAGI (reference sequence). This CDR3 is 15 amino acids long. Trimming shortened V by 2 bases and J by 1 base, and 11 bases separated the two germline ends. CDR3 protein: CASSYLAFRNTEAFF. The DNA of the CDR3 is TGTGCCAGCAGTTACCTTGCGTTCAGGAACACTGAAGCTTTCTTT.

CDR3 in amino acids: CASKGPDKLFF. CDR3 DNA: TGTGCCAGCAAAGGGCCAGATAAACTGTTTTTT. The chain has TRBV6-5 and TRBJ1-4; D gene unclear. The CDR3 runs 11 residues. Looked up from germline, CDR1 is MNHEY and CDR2 is SVGAGI. V gave up 7 bases and J gave up 11 bases, with 11 bases separating them.

V and J are TRBV7-2 and TRBJ1-2, with D hard to call. Trimming stripped 3 bases from V and 1 base from J, with 0 bases between. Germline CDR1 is SGHTA and CDR2 is FQGNSA. The CDR3 runs to 11 residues. The CDR3 reads CASSFNYGYTF. Here the CDR3 DNA reads TGTGCCAGCAGCTTTAACTATGGCTACACCTTC.

The chain is built from TRBV7-8 and TRBJ2-7; D not certain. The CDR3 runs 13 residues. Germline assignment: CDR1 SGHVS and CDR2 FQNEAQ. Trimming shortened V by 3 bases and J by 4 bases, and 10 bases separated the two germline ends. This CDR3 reads CASSFGSPYEQYF. The CDR3 coding sequence is TGTGCCAGCAGCTTTGGGTCCCCATACGAGCAGTACTTC.

The chain carries TRBV27 and TRBJ2-7, with D possibly called TRBD1 or TRBD2 (5 bases each). The CDR3 consists of 16 residues. V was cut by 1 base and J by 2 bases, with 15 bases left in between. Germline-derived CDR1 and CDR2 are MNHEY and SMNVEV (reference sequence). The CDR3 sequence is CASSLFPRGPAYEQYF. In DNA, the CDR3 is TGTGCCAGCAGTTTATTCCCGAGGGGACCTGCCTACGAGCAGTACTTC.

The chain recombines TRBV18 with TRBJ1-1; perhaps TRBD1 as D (5 bases). CDR1 is KGHSH, CDR2 LQKENI, per germline. The CDR3 is 14 amino acids. The V and J ends lost 1 base and 1 base respectively, with 7 bases between them. The CDR3: CASSPLRGNTEAFF. The CDR3 nucleotides are TGTGCCAGCTCACCACTTAGGGGGAACACTGAAGCTTTCTTT.